These 20 T cell receptor beta chains originate from one sample sequenced in a study of T cell changes during pregnancy in multiple sclerosis. Sequencing used immunoSEQ multiplex PCR; TCRdb keeps in-frame clones, though not all of them. This sample has tens of thousands of clones, with roughly 90% found just once. Sequenced here: peripheral blood, sampled in the first trimester of pregnancy. Source of these receptors: a female donor with multiple sclerosis, enrolled in a pregnancy study.

This chain connects TRBV9 to TRBJ2-7; the match to TRBD2 covers 16 bases. Germline V gene sequence: CDR1 SGDLS, CDR2 YYNGEE. The V segment lost 2 bases and the J segment 7 bases; nucleotides outside the gene matches: 6. CDR3 length: 16 residues. The CDR3 DNA follows: TGTGCCAGCAGCGTCGGGACTAGCGGGAGGGCTAGAGAGCAGTACTTC. It translates to CASSVGTSGRAREQYF. The full variable domain, its missing parts supplied by reference TRBV9 and TRBJ2-7, is DSGVTQTPKHLITATGQRVTLRCSPRSGDLSVYWYQQSLDQGLQFLIQYYNGEERAKGNILERFSAQQFPDLHSELNLSSLELGDSALYFCASSVGTSGRAREQYFGPGTRLTVT.

The V and J genes are TRBV18 and TRBJ1-4, with 9 nucleotides matching TRBD1. There are 15 residues in the CDR3. V lost 6 bases to trimming and J lost 7 bases; unmatched junction nucleotides: 9. Germline CDR1 reads KGHSH; CDR2 reads LQKENI. The DNA of the CDR3 is TGTGCCAGCTCCCCGGGACAGGGTGGTCGTGAAAAACTGTTTTTT. It specifies CASSPGQGGREKLFF.

The chain couples TRBV5-4 to TRBJ2-7, with 7 bases matching TRBD2. The ends lost 4 bases at V and 1 base at J; junction bases unmatched: 8. This CDR3 is built from 15 residues. Germline V CDR1 and CDR2: SGHNT, YYREEE (reference sequence). This CDR3 reads CASSPSVGGSYEQYF. For the CDR3, the DNA is TGTGCCAGCAGCCCCTCAGTGGGGGGGTCCTACGAGCAGTACTTC.

This clone was counted a few times. This chain connects TRBV5-4 to TRBJ2-7; 12 positions agree with TRBD2. Germline CDR1 and CDR2: SGHNT and YYREEE (reference sequence). The junction had 5 bases not matched to a gene; V was cut back by 3 bases and J by 4 bases. CDR3 length equals 15 residues. CDR3 region: CASSSGTSGLYEQYF. DNA for the CDR3: TGTGCCAGCAGCTCCGGGACTAGCGGGCTATACGAGCAGTACTTC. The full variable domain, completed using reference TRBV5-4 and TRBJ2-7, is ETGVTQSPTHLIKTRGQQVTLRCSSQSGHNTVSWYQQALGQGPQFIFQYYREEENGRGNFPPRFSGLQFPNYSSELNVNALELDDSALYLCASSSGTSGLYEQYFGPGTRLTVT.

The chain recombines TRBV7-3 with TRBJ2-1; 10 bases match TRBD2. The CDR3 extends over 17 amino acids. V shed 7 bases and J 5 bases; nucleotides not matched to a gene: 14. Germline loops: CDR1 SGHTA, CDR2 FQGTGA. In DNA form, the CDR3 reads TGTGCCAGCACCGAATGGGCTAGCGGGAGAGAAGACAATGAGCAGTTCTTC. It translates to CASTEWASGREDNEQFF.

The chain combines TRBV6-1 with TRBJ2-7; D call uncertain. Trimming took 6 bases from V and 3 from J, leaving 18 bases between them. The CDR3 runs 15 residues. The germline gives CDR1 MNHNS, CDR2 SASEGT. The CDR3 loop reads CASRTLRVSFYEQYF. The CDR3 DNA sequence: TGTGCCAGCAGAACCCTCCGGGTGAGCTTCTACGAGCAGTACTTC.

Here the CDR3 reads CASSPSGSYEQYF. In DNA, the CDR3 is TGTGCCAGCAGTCCTAGCGGGAGCTACGAGCAGTACTTC. The chain carries TRBV6-6 and TRBJ2-7, with 10 bases aligning to TRBD2. The V gene end was trimmed by 5 bases and the J gene end by 3 bases; junction bases not matched to a gene: 1. This CDR3 spans 13 amino acids. Germline values: CDR1 MNHNY, CDR2 SVGAGI (reference sequence).

This clone was seen a single time. The J gene is TRBJ2-7, the V gene TRBV11-2, with a possible D match to TRBD1 (5 bases). The CDR3 runs to 13 residues. Trimming stripped 3 bases from V and 2 bases from J, with 8 bases between. Germline V lookup: CDR1 SGHAT, CDR2 FQNNGV. The chain's CDR3 is CASSFGRAYEQYF. CDR3 bases: TGTGCCAGCAGCTTCGGCAGGGCCTACGAGCAGTACTTC.

DNA of the CDR3: TGCGCCAGCAGCCAAGATCGCTTCTACTACGAGCAGTACTTC. The encoded protein is CASSQDRFYYEQYF. J is TRBJ2-7 and V is TRBV4-3; D gene uncertain. Trimming removed 0 bases from V and 3 bases from J, with 9 bases in between. This CDR3 region has 14 residues. Germline-derived CDR1 and CDR2 are LGHNA and YSLEER.

The chain employs TRBV5-1 and TRBJ2-7; D may be TRBD1 (6 bases). The CDR3 runs 13 residues. Germline CDR1 SGHRS, CDR2 YFSETQ. With 4 bases removed from V and 3 bases from J, the gap between germline ends came to 11 bases. This CDR3 reads CASSGSRGYEQYF. The CDR3 DNA reads as TGCGCCAGCAGCGGAAGCAGGGGCTACGAGCAGTACTTC.

In nucleotides, the CDR3 is TGTGCCAGTATCACCGAACAGGGGAGTGACTTCGTTCGAGGCTACACCTTC. The encoded protein is CASITEQGSDFVRGYTF. The V call is TRBV19, the J call TRBJ1-2; 7 nucleotides line up with TRBD1. Trimming removed 7 bases from V and 8 bases from J; junction bases left unmatched: 22. There are 17 residues in the CDR3. Germline CDR1 and CDR2: LNHDA and SQIVND (reference sequence). The whole variable domain, filled in from reference TRBV19 and TRBJ1-2, reads DGGITQSPKYLFRKEGQNVTLSCEQNLNHDAMYWYRQDPGQGLRLIYYSQIVNDFQKGDIAEGYSVSREKKESFPLTVTSAQKNPTAFYLCASITEQGSDFVRGYTFGSGTRLTVV.

The chain links TRBV19 to TRBJ2-1; no definite D call. The CDR3 length is 15 residues. The V and J ends lost 1 base and 4 bases respectively, with 11 bases between them. Looked up from germline, CDR1 is LNHDA and CDR2 is SQIVND (reference sequence). The DNA for the CDR3 is TGTGCCAGTAGTATAGGGCCCAATCATTACAATGAGCAGTTCTTC. Translation gives CASSIGPNHYNEQFF.

This clone has more than one count but fewer than ten. The chain recombines TRBV28 with TRBJ1-5; 8 bases agree with TRBD1. The CDR3 runs to 15 residues. Germline CDR1 is MDHEN and CDR2 is SYDVKM. With V trimmed by 5 bases and J by 7 bases, 10 bases remained unmatched. The CDR3 DNA reads as TGTGCCAGCAGTCCCCCGACAGGGGATCACCAGCCCCAGCATTTT. Translated: CASSPPTGDHQPQHF.

The rearrangement uses TRBV2 and TRBJ2-1, with a weak D call TRBD2 (5 bases). CDR1 is SNHLY and CDR2 is FYNNEI in the germline V gene. Trimming shortened V by 8 bases and J by 7 bases, and 9 bases separated the two germline ends. This CDR3 contains 11 residues. CDR3: CASPSGNEQFF. The CDR3 region has the DNA TGTGCCAGCCCTTCGGGGAATGAGCAGTTCTTC.

With regard to this clone: The sample carries other DNA sequences with the same CDR3. V and J are TRBV5-6 and TRBJ1-2; possibly TRBD1 for D (6 bases). The CDR3 has 12 residues. Germline V gene lookup returns CDR1 SGHDT and CDR2 YYEEEE. Trimming removed 3 bases at V and 4 bases at J, with 7 bases between. The CDR3 nucleotides are TGTGCCAGCAGCTCGGACAGCTATGGCTACACCTTC. It translates to CASSSDSYGYTF.

The genes are TRBV4-1 and TRBJ1-1; TRBD1 might be the D (6 bases). This CDR3 is built from 14 residues. The germline V gene encodes CDR1 MGHRA and CDR2 YSYEKL. The ends were cut back, 2 bases at V and 4 bases at J, with 11 bases in the middle. The CDR3 region has the DNA TGCGCCAGCAGCCAAAACAGGGCATCCACTGAAGCTTTCTTT. Its translation: CASSQNRASTEAFF.

This chain uses TRBV30 with TRBJ1-2; TRBD1 agrees at 7 bases. This CDR3 comprises 12 residues. Per germline, CDR1 GTSNPN and CDR2 SVGIG (reference sequence). J gave up 7 bases and V 3 bases, and 5 bases lay outside the gene matches. In DNA form, the CDR3 reads TGTGCCTGGAGGGGGACAGCCGGTGGCTACACCTTC. It specifies CAWRGTAGGYTF.

V and J are TRBV19 and TRBJ1-3, with 9 bases fitting TRBD1. Germline V gene lookup returns CDR1 LNHDA and CDR2 SQIVND (reference sequence). CDR3 length: 14 residues. The V gene end was trimmed by 6 bases and the J gene end by 3 bases; junction bases not matched to a gene: 3. CDR3 residues: CASSRDRVGNTIYF. As DNA, the CDR3 is TGTGCCAGTAGCCGGGACAGGGTTGGAAACACCATATATTTT. Full variable domain (rest looked up from reference TRBV19 and TRBJ1-3): DGGITQSPKYLFRKEGQNVTLSCEQNLNHDAMYWYRQDPGQGLRLIYYSQIVNDFQKGDIAEGYSVSREKKESFPLTVTSAQKNPTAFYLCASSRDRVGNTIYFGEGSWLTVV.

This chain joins TRBV4-1 and TRBJ2-1; 7 bases fit TRBD1. Germline loops: CDR1 MGHRA, CDR2 YSYEKL. Germline trimming cut 8 bases from V and 7 bases from J; bases unmatched to any gene: 2. The CDR3 runs 11 residues. CDR3 region: CASRTGNEQFF. The DNA of the CDR3 is TGCGCCAGCCGGACAGGTAATGAGCAGTTCTTC.

The rearrangement joins TRBV7-2 to TRBJ2-7; 8 bases fit TRBD1. Trimming cost V 1 base and J 4 bases; bases outside gene matches: 6. CDR3 length: 15 amino acids. In germline, CDR1 is SGHTA, CDR2 FQGNSA. The CDR3 is CASSLDRGFIYEQYF. The CDR3 bases are TGTGCCAGCAGCTTAGACAGGGGGTTCATTTACGAGCAGTACTTC.